This T cell receptor beta chain was recovered during a study of long-term antiretroviral therapy in people with HIV. Study conclusions and caveats: Collection of the blood took place between the mid-2000s and the late 2010s. The ART regimens in use then may have been less effective than current ones.

J was trimmed by 5 bases and V by 5 bases; bases with no gene match: 6. In germline, CDR1 is SGHRS, CDR2 YFSETQ. There are 15 residues in the CDR3. Sequencing relied on immunoSEQ assay v3.0, run at survey level. TCRdb's table, derived via immunoSEQ multiplex PCR, lists solely in-frame clones and lacks some. Of more than 35,000 clones listed, roughly 90% are singletons. On this clone: Its target is not known.

The sample in question was unsorted PBMCs, obtained just before starting antiretroviral therapy. The receptor comes from a woman younger than 30 with HIV. V usage is TRBV5-1 and J usage is TRBJ2-2, with TRBD2 matching over 10 bases. The CDR3 here is CASRLAGVSTGELFF. The DNA of the CDR3 is TGCGCCAGCAGGCTAGCGGGGGTATCAACCGGGGAGCTGTTTTTT.